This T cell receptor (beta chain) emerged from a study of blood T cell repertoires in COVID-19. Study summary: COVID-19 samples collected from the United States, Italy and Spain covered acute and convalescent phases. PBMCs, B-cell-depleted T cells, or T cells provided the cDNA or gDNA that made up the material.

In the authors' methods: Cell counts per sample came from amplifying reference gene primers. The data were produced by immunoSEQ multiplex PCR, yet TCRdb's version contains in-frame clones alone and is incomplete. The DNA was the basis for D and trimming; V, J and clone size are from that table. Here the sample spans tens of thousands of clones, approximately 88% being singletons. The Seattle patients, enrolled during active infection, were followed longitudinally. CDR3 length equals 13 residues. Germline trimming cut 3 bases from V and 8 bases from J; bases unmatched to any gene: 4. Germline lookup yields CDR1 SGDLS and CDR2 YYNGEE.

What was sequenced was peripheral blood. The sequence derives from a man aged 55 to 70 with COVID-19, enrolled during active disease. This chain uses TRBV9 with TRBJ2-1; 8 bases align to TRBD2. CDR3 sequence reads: CASSGGLDYEQFF. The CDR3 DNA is TGTGCCAGCAGCGGGGGACTAGACTATGAGCAGTTCTTC.